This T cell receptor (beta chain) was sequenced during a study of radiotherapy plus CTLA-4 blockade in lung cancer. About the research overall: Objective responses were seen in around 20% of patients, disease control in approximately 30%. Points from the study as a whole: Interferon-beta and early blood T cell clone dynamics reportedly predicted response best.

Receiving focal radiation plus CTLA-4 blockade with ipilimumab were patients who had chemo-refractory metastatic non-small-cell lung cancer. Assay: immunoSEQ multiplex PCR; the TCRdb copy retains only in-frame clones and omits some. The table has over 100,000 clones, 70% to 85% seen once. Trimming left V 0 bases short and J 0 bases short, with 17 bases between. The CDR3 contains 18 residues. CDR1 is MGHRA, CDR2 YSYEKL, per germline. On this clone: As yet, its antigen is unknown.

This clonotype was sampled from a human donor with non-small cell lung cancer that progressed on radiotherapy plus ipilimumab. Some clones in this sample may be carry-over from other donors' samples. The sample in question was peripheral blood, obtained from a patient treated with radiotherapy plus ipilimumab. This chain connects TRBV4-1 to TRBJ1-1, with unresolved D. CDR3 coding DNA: TGCGCCAGCAGCCAAGAAGTGAGTCTTTTCGCCGTGAACACTGAAGCTTTCTTT. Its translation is CASSQEVSLFAVNTEAFF.